One and the same sample provided the 13 T cell receptor beta chains below, sequenced in a study of CD8+ T cells in alopecia areata. RNA was extracted and reverse transcribed into cDNA as the sequencing template. Some clones are missing from TCRdb's copy, which holds only in-frame ones; the method was immunoSEQ multiplex PCR. The repertoire consists of about 220,000 clones, with more than 45% occurring once and the leading ten covering roughly 1.4%. The treatment here: oral pan-JAK inhibitor, 5-10 mg twice daily. This sample comprised CD4+ T cells sorted from blood, obtained at week 4, from a patient treated with tofacitinib. Receptors originate from a human donor with alopecia areata.

The rearrangement joins TRBV29-1 to TRBJ1-2, with 7 bases matching TRBD1. CDR1 and CDR2 from the germline V gene are SQVTM and ANQGSEA. The CDR3 has 18 amino acids. The junction had 16 bases not matched to a gene; V was cut back by 2 bases and J by 1 base. The CDR3 region is CSVENRGRRQGRNYGYTF. CDR3 nucleotides: TGCAGCGTTGAAAACCGGGGGAGGAGACAGGGTCGTAACTATGGCTACACCTTC.

This sequence joins TRBV14 and TRBJ2-7, with D perhaps being TRBD1 or TRBD2 (5 bases each). CDR1 is SGHDN, CDR2 FVKESK, per germline. V was cut by 4 bases and J by 6 bases, with 19 bases left in between. This CDR3 is 15 amino acids long. CDR3 in amino acids: CASSLVQGARGEQYF. DNA of the CDR3: TGTGCCAGCAGCCTCGTTCAGGGAGCCCGGGGCGAGCAGTACTTC.

This chain links TRBV30 with TRBJ1-1, with unresolved D. This CDR3 is built from 13 residues. The germline gives CDR1 GTSNPN, CDR2 SVGIG (reference sequence). V lost 4 bases to trimming and J lost 1 base, with 10 bases between them. The CDR3, as DNA: TGTGCCTGGACCCGAGAGGAGAACACTGAAGCTTTCTTT. It is translated as CAWTREENTEAFF.

The CDR3 region is CASSLMPGLMGAFF. The CDR3 coding sequence is TGTGCCAGCAGCTTAATGCCGGGACTCATGGGAGCTTTCTTT. V and J are TRBV7-3 and TRBJ1-1, with D possibly matching TRBD1 (5 bases). V lost 1 base, J lost 10 bases, and 16 bases lay in between. From germline, CDR1 is SGHTA and CDR2 FQGTGA. The CDR3 extends over 14 amino acids.

The chain is built from TRBV28 and TRBJ2-7; possible D gene TRBD1, 5 bases. V shed 9 bases and J shed 0 bases, with 12 bases lying between them. The CDR3 totals 13 residues. Per the germline V gene, CDR1 is MDHEN and CDR2 is SYDVKM. The CDR3 sequence: CASRQTSSYEQYF. The CDR3 region has the DNA TGTGCCAGTCGACAGACGAGCTCCTACGAGCAGTACTTC.

This clone was seen many times. The rearrangement joins TRBV19 to TRBJ1-2; D is unclear. This CDR3 spans 13 amino acids. Germline CDR1 reads LNHDA; CDR2 reads SQIVND (reference sequence). V was clipped by 0 bases and J by 7 bases, with 9 bases between them. The CDR3 is CASSIDRDGGYTF. CDR3 nucleotide sequence: TGTGCCAGTAGTATAGATCGCGACGGTGGCTACACCTTC.

This clone was seen a few times. The chain recombines TRBV2 with TRBJ2-1; 7 bases align to TRBD2. CDR1 and CDR2 (germline): SNHLY, FYNNEI. This CDR3 is built from 14 residues. V lost 10 bases and J lost 0; bases outside the gene matches: 6. The CDR3 nucleotides read TGTGCCACGAGAGCGGGGAGCTCCTACAATGAGCAGTTCTTC. This sequence encodes CATRAGSSYNEQFF.

The V call is TRBV7-2, the J call TRBJ1-1; no clear D. The CDR3 contains 15 residues. CDR1 is SGHTA, CDR2 FQGNSA, per germline. Trimming cost V 5 bases and J 0 bases, with 13 bases left between them. For the CDR3, the DNA is TGTGCCAGCAGCCCACTTGGACTGATGAACACTGAAGCTTTCTTT. Translating gives CASSPLGLMNTEAFF. Full variable domain (missing parts from reference TRBV7-2 and TRBJ1-1): GAGVSQSPSNKVTEKGKDVELRCDPISGHTALYWYRQSLGQGLEFLIYFQGNSAPDKSGLPSDRFSAERTGGSVSTLTIQRTQQEDSAVYLCASSPLGLMNTEAFFGQGTRLTVV.

The CDR3 region is CSVSRDRDEQYF. CDR3 coding DNA: TGCAGCGTCTCCCGGGACAGGGACGAGCAGTACTTC. The chain employs TRBV29-1 and TRBJ2-7; 9 bases match TRBD1. V lost 6 bases to trimming and J lost 5 bases; unmatched junction nucleotides: 5. The CDR3 sequence is 12 residues long. The V gene's germline CDR1 is SQVTM and CDR2 ANQGSEA.

The chain uses TRBV27 and TRBJ2-3; D may match TRBD1 or TRBD2 (6 bases each). Trimming shortened V by 3 bases and J by 6 bases, and 13 bases separated the two germline ends. There are 14 residues in the CDR3. Germline-derived CDR1 and CDR2 are MNHEY and SMNVEV (reference sequence). The CDR3 sequence: CASSLGGAGDTQYF. The CDR3 DNA reads as TGTGCCAGCAGTTTGGGGGGCGCGGGTGATACGCAGTATTTT.

The rearrangement links TRBV2 to TRBJ1-2; the D is unclear. Germline loops: CDR1 SNHLY, CDR2 FYNNEI. This CDR3 is 12 amino acids long. The V and J ends lost 2 bases and 8 bases respectively, with 9 bases between them. The CDR3 region has the DNA TGTGCCAGCAGTGAATCAGGTGTCGGCTACACCTTC. Amino acid sequence: CASSESGVGYTF.

This clone was observed a single time. V is TRBV15 and J is TRBJ2-1; D may match TRBD1 or TRBD2 (5 bases each). CDR3 length: 16 residues. CDR1 is LNHNV, CDR2 YYDKDF, per germline (reference sequence). Trimming cost V 3 bases and J 8 bases, with 20 bases left between them. This CDR3 is CATSRIVTGTGDEQFF. The CDR3 coding sequence is TGTGCCACCAGCAGGATCGTTACCGGGACGGGCGATGAGCAGTTCTTC.

This clone was observed a handful of times. The chain uses TRBV7-2 and TRBJ2-2, with D maybe TRBD2 (5 bases). The CDR3 length is 15 residues. Germline CDR1 reads SGHTA; CDR2 reads FQGNSA. The V end lost 1 base, the J end lost 6 bases, and 12 bases lay between the germline ends. DNA for the CDR3: TGTGCCAGCAGCTTAGGCTGGTCTAGCTCCGGGGAGCTGTTTTTT. Protein product: CASSLGWSSSGELFF.